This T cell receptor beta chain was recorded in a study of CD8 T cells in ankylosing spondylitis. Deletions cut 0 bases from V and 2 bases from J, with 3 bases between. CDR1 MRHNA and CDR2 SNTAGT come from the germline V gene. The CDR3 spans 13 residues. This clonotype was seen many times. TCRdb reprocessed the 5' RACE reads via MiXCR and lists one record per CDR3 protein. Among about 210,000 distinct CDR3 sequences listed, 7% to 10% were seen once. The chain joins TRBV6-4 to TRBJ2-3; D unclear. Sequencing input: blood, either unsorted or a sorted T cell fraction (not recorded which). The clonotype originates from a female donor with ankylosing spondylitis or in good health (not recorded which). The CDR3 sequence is CASSDSTTDTQYF. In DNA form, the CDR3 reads TGTGCCAGCAGTGACTCAACCACAGATACGCAGTATTTT.